This TCR beta chain is from a study of CD8+ T cells in alopecia areata. Study in general: Oral tofacitinib, 5 to 10 mg twice daily, was given in an open-label trial. The SALT score measured affected scalp surface percentage in treated patients.

Treatment denoted: oral pan-JAK inhibitor, 5-10 mg twice daily. The sorting of PBMCs gave CD4+ and CD8+ T cells. After isolation, RNA underwent reverse transcription to generate cDNA as the sequencing template. This table comes from immunoSEQ multiplex PCR, and its TCRdb copy is limited to in-frame clones, with some not included. Altogether roughly 100,000 clones are present, approximately 84% being singletons, with the ten largest covering around 10%. The source is a human donor with alopecia areata. The source material was CD8+ T cells sorted from blood, sampled at approximately week 34, from a patient treated with tofacitinib.

DNA for the CDR3: TGTGCCAGCAGCGCGGACAGCCAAGCTTTCTTT. Translated, it gives CASSADSQAFF. The gene calls are TRBV6-5 and TRBJ1-1; possibly TRBD1 for D (6 bases). The V gene's germline CDR1 is MNHEY and CDR2 SVGAGI. CDR3 size: 11 residues. V was trimmed by 6 bases and J by 9 bases, leaving 11 bases between them.